The 26 T cell receptor beta chains below were found in one sample sequenced in a study of shared clonotypes between healthy human individuals. Clones were read by immunoSEQ multiplex PCR, and TCRdb kept only the in-frame ones, dropping some. This sample has over a million clones, with roughly 96% found just once. Input material: naive CD4+ T cells sorted from blood. Subset defined: CD45RA+ positively selected. These receptors were taken from a man aged 25-40 years in good health.

This chain links TRBV9 with TRBJ2-3; 11 bases match TRBD2. Germline lookup yields CDR1 SGDLS and CDR2 YYNGEE. CDR3 length: 17 amino acids. The V and J ends lost 2 bases and 1 base, in that order; junction bases with no gene match: 6. DNA for the CDR3: TGTGCCAGCAGCGTCACTAGCGGGAGAGTAGGCACAGATACGCAGTATTTT. The encoded protein is CASSVTSGRVGTDTQYF. The full variable domain, its missing parts supplied by reference TRBV9 and TRBJ2-3, is DSGVTQTPKHLITATGQRVTLRCSPRSGDLSVYWYQQSLDQGLQFLIQYYNGEERAKGNILERFSAQQFPDLHSELNLSSLELGDSALYFCASSVTSGRVGTDTQYFGPGTRLTVL.

This chain uses TRBV10-3 with TRBJ2-5, with 9 bases identical to TRBD2. Trimming cost V 4 bases and J 4 bases; bases outside gene matches: 7. The CDR3 totals 15 residues. Germline V CDR1 and CDR2: ENHRY, SYGVKD. CDR3 sequence (DNA): TGTGCCATCAGTGGTACCGGGACTAGCTTAGAGACCCAGTACTTC. This translates into CAISGTGTSLETQYF.

CDR3 amino acids: CASSVASGSRGEQYF. The DNA for the CDR3 is TGTGCCAGCAGCGTAGCATCGGGGAGCAGAGGCGAGCAGTACTTC. This chain connects TRBV9 to TRBJ2-7; D might be TRBD2 (5 bases). This CDR3 has 15 amino acids. Per the germline V gene, CDR1 is SGDLS and CDR2 is YYNGEE. Trimming took off 0 bases at V and 6 bases at J, with 16 bases between the two ends.

The chain recombines TRBV5-1 with TRBJ2-3; 15 positions agree with TRBD2. Losses at the gene ends were 0 bases for V and 2 bases for J; bases not matched to a gene: 7. The CDR3 runs to 19 residues. Germline V lookup: CDR1 SGHRS, CDR2 YFSETQ. CDR3 DNA sequence: TGCGCCAGCAGCTTGGGACCTGGACTAGCGGGAGGGGTCACAGATACGCAGTATTTT. This sequence encodes CASSLGPGLAGGVTDTQYF.

The J gene is TRBJ1-1, the V gene TRBV29-1; D remains ambiguous. The V end lost 7 bases, the J end lost 4 bases, and 13 bases lay between the germline ends. Germline assignment: CDR1 SQVTM and CDR2 ANQGSEA. The CDR3 has 12 residues. This chain's CDR3 is CSAILGSTEAFF. CDR3 bases: TGCAGCGCCATATTGGGATCCACTGAAGCTTTCTTT.

The V call is TRBV18, the J call TRBJ2-1; the D call may be TRBD1 or TRBD2 (5 bases each). The CDR3 loop spans 17 amino acids. V was pared by 1 base and J by 2 bases, with 15 bases between. Per the germline V gene, CDR1 is KGHSH and CDR2 is LQKENI. The chain's CDR3 is CASSPLPGTPTYNEQFF. CDR3 bases: TGTGCCAGCTCACCACTTCCAGGGACCCCGACCTACAATGAGCAGTTCTTC.

This sequence joins TRBV2 and TRBJ1-2, with TRBD1 identical over 9 bases. Looked up from germline, CDR1 is SNHLY and CDR2 is FYNNEI. The V segment lost 7 bases and the J segment 1 base; nucleotides outside the gene matches: 4. CDR3 size: 14 residues. Written as DNA, the CDR3 is TGTGCCAGCACCCGGGACAGGGATAACTATGGCTACACCTTC. This sequence encodes CASTRDRDNYGYTF.

This rearrangement joins TRBV9 to TRBJ2-5; TRBD2 might be the D (7 bases). CDR1 and CDR2 from the germline V gene are SGDLS and YYNGEE. CDR3 length equals 14 residues. V was clipped by 6 bases and J by 5 bases, with 17 bases between them. CDR3 nucleotide sequence: TGTGCCAGCACAAAAGGGGGGGGCCCGGAGACCCAGTACTTC. Translated: CASTKGGGPETQYF.

Comment on this clone: This sample includes further DNA sequences coding for the same CDR3. The chain carries TRBV28 and TRBJ2-7; D might be TRBD2 (5 bases). The CDR3 is made up of 13 amino acids. V was cut by 3 bases and J by 0 bases, with 6 bases left in between. The germline gives CDR1 MDHEN, CDR2 SYDVKM. CDR3 loop: CASSLRASYEQYF. In nucleotides, the CDR3 is TGTGCCAGCAGTTTGAGGGCCTCCTACGAGCAGTACTTC. Together with reference TRBV28 and TRBJ2-7, the CDR3 gives the full variable domain: DVKVTQSSRYLVKRTGEKVFLECVQDMDHENMFWYRQDPGLGLRLIYFSYDVKMKEKGDIPEGYSVSREKKERFSLILESASTNQTSMYLCASSLRASYEQYFGPGTRLTVT.

A single count supports this clone. The identical CDR3 is also encoded by other nucleotide sequences in the sample. This rearrangement joins TRBV7-2 to TRBJ2-7; D remains unclear. The V gene's germline CDR1 is SGHTA and CDR2 FQGNSA. The CDR3 is made up of 11 amino acids. V lost 5 bases, J lost 3 bases, and 5 bases lay in between. The CDR3 region is CASSLVYEQYF. The CDR3 DNA reads TGTGCCAGCAGCCTCGTCTACGAGCAGTACTTC.

The chain joins TRBV27 to TRBJ1-2; D possibly corresponds to TRBD1 (5 bases). The CDR3 length is 15 residues. Deletions cut 1 base from V and 4 bases from J, with 13 bases between. In germline, CDR1 is MNHEY, CDR2 SMNVEV (reference sequence). The CDR3 nucleotides read TGTGCCAGCAGTTTATTCGGGGCGACGAGCTATGGCTACACCTTC. Its protein is CASSLFGATSYGYTF.

To note about this clone: This sample also contains other DNA sequences that code for the same CDR3. J is TRBJ2-1 and V is TRBV4-1; D remains unclear. V gave up 3 bases and J gave up 6 bases, with 15 bases separating them. CDR3 length: 15 amino acids. Germline-derived CDR1 and CDR2 are MGHRA and YSYEKL. The CDR3 loop reads CASSHRLPGPNEQFF. DNA of the CDR3: TGCGCCAGCAGCCATCGGCTCCCTGGTCCCAATGAGCAGTTCTTC.

This clone was seen more than once but under ten times. The rearrangement uses TRBV7-8 and TRBJ1-4, with no clear D. Germline values: CDR1 SGHVS, CDR2 FQNEAQ. CDR3 length: 12 residues. Trimming removed 5 bases from V and 16 bases from J, with 17 bases in between. CDR3 nucleotides: TGTGCCAGCAGCCCCAGGACGGGGAATCAGTTTTTT. This sequence encodes CASSPRTGNQFF.

V usage is TRBV7-2 and J usage is TRBJ2-3; no clear D gene. Between the trimmed V and J ends, which lost 1 base and 6 bases, there was a span of 11 bases. This CDR3 has 14 amino acids. CDR1 is SGHTA and CDR2 is FQGNSA in the germline V gene. The CDR3 sequence: CASSLVTSLDTQYF. The CDR3 nucleotides read TGTGCCAGCAGCTTAGTTACGTCTCTGGATACGCAGTATTTT.

The J gene is TRBJ1-1, the V gene TRBV7-9; TRBD1 aligns across 9 bases. CDR1 and CDR2 from the germline V gene are SEHNR and FQNEAQ (reference sequence). Germline trimming cut 1 base from V and 3 bases from J; bases unmatched to any gene: 6. The CDR3 runs 16 residues. CDR3 DNA: TGTGCCAGCAGCTTAGAGGGGACAGGGATAGACACTGAAGCTTTCTTT. Protein sequence: CASSLEGTGIDTEAFF.

The chain is built from TRBV11-3 and TRBJ2-2; D not certain. CDR1 and CDR2 (germline): SGHNT, YENEEA. The CDR3 runs 18 residues. Trimming shortened V by 5 bases and J by 2 bases, and 21 bases separated the two germline ends. CDR3 DNA: TGTGCCAGCAGCGTTAGCCGGTTGGGCTGGGCAAACACCGGGGAGCTGTTTTTT. This codes for CASSVSRLGWANTGELFF.

The chain has TRBV7-3 and TRBJ1-3, with 10 bases aligning to TRBD1. V lost 5 bases and J lost 1; bases outside the gene matches: 8. Germline V gene sequence: CDR1 SGHTA, CDR2 FQGTGA. The CDR3 runs 17 residues. The CDR3 DNA is TGTGCCAGCAGCCTGACAGGGGGCGGTTCGTCTGGAAACACCATATATTTT. It encodes CASSLTGGGSSGNTIYF.

The chain has TRBV5-5 and TRBJ2-7, with 13 bases lining up with TRBD2. The CDR3 covers 18 residues. V gave up 4 bases and J gave up 5 bases; unmatched junction bases: 15. Per germline, CDR1 SGHKS and CDR2 YYEKEE (reference sequence). DNA for the CDR3: TGTGCCAGCAGCCCGGGACTAGCGGGACTGGGTGCGGTCAACGAGCAGTACTTC. Translated, it gives CASSPGLAGLGAVNEQYF.

The chain joins TRBV7-2 to TRBJ1-5, with D tentatively TRBD1 (6 bases). The germline gives CDR1 SGHTA, CDR2 FQGNSA. The CDR3 spans 15 residues. V was clipped by 2 bases and J by 3 bases, with 11 bases between them. Here the CDR3 reads CASSLYTGNNQPQHF. CDR3 nucleotide sequence: TGTGCCAGCAGCTTATATACAGGGAACAATCAGCCCCAGCATTTT.

The chain combines TRBV5-1 with TRBJ2-3, with 9 positions matching TRBD1. The V gene's germline CDR1 is SGHRS and CDR2 YFSETQ. Trimming took 3 bases from V and 0 from J; bases not matched to a gene: 5. The CDR3 contains 16 residues. The chain's CDR3 is CASSSLGQGSTDTQYF. CDR3 coding DNA: TGCGCCAGCAGCTCCTTAGGACAGGGGAGCACAGATACGCAGTATTTT.

The J gene is TRBJ1-5, the V gene TRBV10-1; D gene unclear. Trimming pared 3 bases from V and 3 bases from J, leaving 6 bases between. The CDR3 runs to 13 residues. Germline CDR1 and CDR2: WNHNN and SYGVQD (reference sequence). CDR3 bases: TGCGCCAGCAGTGACTCCCTCAATCAGCCCCAGCATTTT. Its translation is CASSDSLNQPQHF.

This chain connects TRBV27 to TRBJ2-1, with 10 bases identical to TRBD2. In germline, CDR1 is MNHEY, CDR2 SMNVEV (reference sequence). After removal of 10 bases from V and 7 bases from J, the junction contained 10 bases not matched to a gene. This CDR3 comprises 14 residues. The CDR3 sequence: CAISRTSGLNEQFF. CDR3 DNA: TGTGCCATCTCAAGGACTAGCGGTTTGAATGAGCAGTTCTTC.

The V gene is TRBV29-1, the J gene TRBJ2-3; a possible D gene is TRBD2 (6 bases). This CDR3 is built from 15 residues. V was clipped by 6 bases and J by 1 base, with 17 bases between them. CDR1 SQVTM and CDR2 ANQGSEA come from the germline V gene. The CDR3 is CSVAKSRDGTDTQYF. The CDR3 nucleotides read TGCAGCGTCGCTAAGTCGCGGGATGGCACAGATACGCAGTATTTT.

The chain joins TRBV2 to TRBJ2-1, with TRBD2 identical over 8 bases. The germline V gene encodes CDR1 SNHLY and CDR2 FYNNEI. The CDR3 totals 14 residues. J was trimmed by 7 bases and V by 10 bases; bases with no gene match: 12. DNA of the CDR3: TGTGCCACTCTCGGGACTAGTAGGGTGAATGAGCAGTTCTTC. This gives the protein CATLGTSRVNEQFF.

V gene TRBV6-1 combines with J gene TRBJ2-7, with 7 nucleotides matching TRBD1. Looked up from germline, CDR1 is MNHNS and CDR2 is SASEGT. The CDR3 is made up of 14 amino acids. V gave up 10 bases and J gave up 4 bases; unmatched junction bases: 13. The CDR3 spells CATSTRQGQYEQYF. CDR3 bases: TGTGCCACCTCCACTCGACAGGGCCAGTACGAGCAGTACTTC.

The V gene is TRBV5-4, the J gene TRBJ2-5; the D gene is possibly TRBD2 (5 bases). This CDR3 spans 14 amino acids. Trimming cost V 3 bases and J 2 bases, with 11 bases left between them. The V gene's germline CDR1 is SGHNT and CDR2 YYREEE (reference sequence). CDR3 protein: CASSWPGKQETQYF. In DNA, the CDR3 is TGTGCCAGCAGCTGGCCGGGGAAGCAAGAGACCCAGTACTTC.